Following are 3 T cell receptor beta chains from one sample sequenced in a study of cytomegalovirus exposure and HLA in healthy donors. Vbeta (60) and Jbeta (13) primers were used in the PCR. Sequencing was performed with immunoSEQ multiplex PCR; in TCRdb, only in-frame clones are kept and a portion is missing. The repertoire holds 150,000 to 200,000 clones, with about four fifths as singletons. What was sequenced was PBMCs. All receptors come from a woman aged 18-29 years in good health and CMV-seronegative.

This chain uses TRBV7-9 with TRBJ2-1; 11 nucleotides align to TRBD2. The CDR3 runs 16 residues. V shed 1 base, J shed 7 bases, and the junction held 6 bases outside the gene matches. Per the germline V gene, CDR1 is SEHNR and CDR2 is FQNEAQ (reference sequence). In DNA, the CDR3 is TGTGCCAGCAGCTTAGTAGGGCTAGCGGGAGGAAATGAGCAGTTCTTC. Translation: CASSLVGLAGGNEQFF.

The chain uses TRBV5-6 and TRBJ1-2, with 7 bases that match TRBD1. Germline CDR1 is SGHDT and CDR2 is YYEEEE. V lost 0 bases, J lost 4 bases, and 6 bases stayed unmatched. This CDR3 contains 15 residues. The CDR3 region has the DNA TGTGCCAGCAGCTTGGTAAGGGACAGCGTCTATGGCTACACCTTC. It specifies CASSLVRDSVYGYTF.

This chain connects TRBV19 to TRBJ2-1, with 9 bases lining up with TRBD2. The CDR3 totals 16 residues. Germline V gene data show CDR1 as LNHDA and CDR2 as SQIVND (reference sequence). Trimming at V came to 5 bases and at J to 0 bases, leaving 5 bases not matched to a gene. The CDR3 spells CASSVIAGDSYNEQFF. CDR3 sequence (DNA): TGTGCCAGTAGTGTGATAGCGGGAGACTCCTACAATGAGCAGTTCTTC.